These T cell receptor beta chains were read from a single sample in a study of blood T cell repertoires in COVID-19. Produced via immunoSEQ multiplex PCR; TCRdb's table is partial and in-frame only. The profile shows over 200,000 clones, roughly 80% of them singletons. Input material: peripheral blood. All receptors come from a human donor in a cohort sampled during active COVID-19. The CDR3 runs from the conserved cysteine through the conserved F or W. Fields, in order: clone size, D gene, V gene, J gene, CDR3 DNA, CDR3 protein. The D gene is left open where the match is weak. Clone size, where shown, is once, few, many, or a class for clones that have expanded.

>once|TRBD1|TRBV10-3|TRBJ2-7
TGTGCCACGCACGGACAGGGTAACTACGAGCAGTACTTC
CATHGQGNYEQYF
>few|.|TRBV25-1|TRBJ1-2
TGTGCCAGCAGTGAATCCGACAGGAACTATGGCTACACCTTC
CASSESDRNYGYTF
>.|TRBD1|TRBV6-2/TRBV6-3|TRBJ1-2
TGTGCCAGCAGTTACTCGGCAGGGGGCGACTATGGCTACACCTTC
CASSYSAGGDYGYTF
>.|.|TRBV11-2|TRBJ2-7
TGTGCCAGCAGCTTAGTGAATAGCAACGAGCAGTACTTC
CASSLVNSNEQYF
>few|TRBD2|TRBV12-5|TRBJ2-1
TGTGCTAGTGGGCTAGCGGGGGGATACAATGAGCAGTTCTTC
CASGLAGGYNEQFF
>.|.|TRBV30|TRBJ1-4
TGTGCCTGGAGCTTCTACAGGGCCCCATATAATGAAAAACTGTTTTTT
CAWSFYRAPYNEKLFF
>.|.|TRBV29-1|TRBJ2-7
TGCAGCGTTGAAAGGGGAAACGAGCAGTACTTC
CSVERGNEQYF
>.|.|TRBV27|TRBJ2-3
TGTGCCAGCAGTCAACAGAGTAGTTCAGATACGCAGTATTTT
CASSQQSSSDTQYF
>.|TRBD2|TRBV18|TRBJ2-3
TGTGCCAGCTCACCGGGGACTAGTGTCACAGATACGCAGTATTTT
CASSPGTSVTDTQYF
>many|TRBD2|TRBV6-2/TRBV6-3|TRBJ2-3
TGTGCCAGCAGTGCCGGGACTAGCACCACAGATACGCAGTATTTT
CASSAGTSTTDTQYF
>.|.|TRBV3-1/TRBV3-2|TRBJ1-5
TGTGCCAGCAGCCAAGGGCAGGGCAATCAGCCCCAGCATTTT
CASSQGQGNQPQHF
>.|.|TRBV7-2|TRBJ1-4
TGTGCCAGCAGCTTAGGGGGAGGGAAACTGTTTTTT
CASSLGGGKLFF
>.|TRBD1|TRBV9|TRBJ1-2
TGTGCCAGCAGCGTCGCACCCACAGGGGGAGATGGGGGCTACACCTTC
CASSVAPTGGDGGYTF
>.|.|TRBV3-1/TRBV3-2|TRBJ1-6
TGTGCCAGCAGCCCCAGGGACAAGAGATTATCACCCCTCCACTTT
CASSPRDKRLSPLHF
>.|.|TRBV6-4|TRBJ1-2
TGTGCCAGCAGTAAAGGCGGAAAATATGGCTACACCTTC
CASSKGGKYGYTF
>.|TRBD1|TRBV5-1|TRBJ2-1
TGCGCCAGCAGCTTGGGTTCAGGGGGCGATGAGCAGTTCTTC
CASSLGSGGDEQFF
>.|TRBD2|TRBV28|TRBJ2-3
TGTGCCAGCAGTTCGTCGACTAGCGGGAGCGGCACAGATACGCAGTATTTT
CASSSSTSGSGTDTQYF
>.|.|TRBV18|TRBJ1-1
TGTGCCAGCTCACCACGGAGGGCGGGGCACACTGAAGCTTTCTTT
CASSPRRAGHTEAFF
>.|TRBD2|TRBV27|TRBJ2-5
TGTGCCAGCAGCCTCGCGGGGGAGGGCCTGTTAAAAAAAGAGACCCAGTACTTC
CASSLAGEGLLKKETQYF
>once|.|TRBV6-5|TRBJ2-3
TGTGCCAGCAGTTTAGCAGATACGCAGTATTTT
CASSLADTQYF
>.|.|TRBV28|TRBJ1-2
TGTGCCAGCTTCCAAGGGGGCTATGGCTACACCTTC
CASFQGGYGYTF
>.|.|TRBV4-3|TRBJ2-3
TGCGCCAGCAGCCAAGGGCACGACTTTGATACGCAGTATTTT
CASSQGHDFDTQYF
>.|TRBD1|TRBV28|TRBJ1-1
TGTGCCAGCAGTTCATTGACAGGGGGGACTGAAGCTTTCTTT
CASSSLTGGTEAFF
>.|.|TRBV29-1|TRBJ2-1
TGCAGCGTTGAATCCGGACTCTACCCCAATGAGCAGTTCTTC
CSVESGLYPNEQFF
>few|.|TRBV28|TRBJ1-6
TGTGCCAGCACTCAGGGCCGGGATTCACCCCTCCACTTT
CASTQGRDSPLHF
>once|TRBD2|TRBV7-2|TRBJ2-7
TGTGCCAGCAGCCCCCTAGCGGGGTCCCCCTACGAGCAGTACTTC
CASSPLAGSPYEQYF
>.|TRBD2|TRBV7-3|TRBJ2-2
TGTGCCAGCAGCTTATTCGGACTAGCGGGGAACACCGGGGAGCTGTTTTTT
CASSLFGLAGNTGELFF
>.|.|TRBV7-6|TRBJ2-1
TGTGCCAGCAGCTTAGGTCAGGGGCCAGCTTACAATGAGCAGTTCTTC
CASSLGQGPAYNEQFF
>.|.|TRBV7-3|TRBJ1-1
TGTGCCAGCAGCTTAACGGCAGGGGAGAACACTGAAGCTTTCTTT
CASSLTAGENTEAFF